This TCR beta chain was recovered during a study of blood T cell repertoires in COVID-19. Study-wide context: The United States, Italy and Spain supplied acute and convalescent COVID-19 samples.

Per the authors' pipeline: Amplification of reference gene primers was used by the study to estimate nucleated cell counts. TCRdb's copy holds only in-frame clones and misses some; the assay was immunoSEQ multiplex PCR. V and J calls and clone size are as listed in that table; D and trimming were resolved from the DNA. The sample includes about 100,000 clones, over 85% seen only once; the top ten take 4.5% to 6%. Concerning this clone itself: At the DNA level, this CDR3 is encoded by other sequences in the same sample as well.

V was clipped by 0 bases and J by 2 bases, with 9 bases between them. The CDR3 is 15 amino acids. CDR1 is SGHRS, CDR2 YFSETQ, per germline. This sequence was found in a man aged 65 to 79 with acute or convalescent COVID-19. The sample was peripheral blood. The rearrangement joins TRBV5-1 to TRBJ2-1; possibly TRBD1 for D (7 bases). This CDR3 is CASSLARGAYNEQFF. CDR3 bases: TGCGCCAGCAGCTTGGCCAGGGGGGCCTACAATGAGCAGTTCTTC.